A selection of T cell receptor beta chains follows, all from one sample in a study of blood T cells in healthy people across ages. In TCRdb, the 5' RACE reads were re-called with MiXCR into one record per CDR3 protein. Of some 1.5 million distinct CDR3 sequences listed, about 42% are singletons. Sequenced input: blood. The receptors derive from a woman aged 18-35 years in good health. The CDR3 runs from the conserved cysteine through the conserved F or W. The D gene is left open where the match is weak. Only part of the rows carry a size: once, few, many, or a class if the clone is expanded.

J gene | clone size | V gene | D gene | CDR3 DNA | CDR3 protein
TRBJ2-7 | few | TRBV28 | TRBD2 | TGTGCCAGCAGTGGTACCGGGACTAGCTTGTCCGAGCAGTACTTC | CASSGTGTSLSEQYF
TRBJ1-5 | . | TRBV6-1 | . | TGTGCCAGATTGCACCTGTATAGCAATCAGCCCCAGCATTTT | CARLHLYSNQPQHF
TRBJ2-7 | . | TRBV12-3/TRBV12-4 | . | TGTGCCAGCAGTTCCCCGGGACCTTCTACCTCCTACGAGCAGTACTTC | CASSSPGPSTSYEQYF
TRBJ1-2 | many | TRBV20-1 | . | TGCAGCGCTGACAGAGGATATGGCTACACCTTC | CSADRGYGYTF
TRBJ1-5 | . | TRBV21-1 | . | TGTGCCAGCAGCAAAGGGGGCGGGGGGCGCTTTTGGCAGCCCCAGCATTTT | CASSKGGGGRFWQPQHF
TRBJ2-1 | few | TRBV12-3/TRBV12-4 | TRBD2 | TGTGCCAGCGGGGAGGGGAGTAGCGGGGTGTATGAGCAGTTCTTC | CASGEGSSGVYEQFF
TRBJ2-7 | . | TRBV7-9 | . | TGTGCCAGCACTACAATACTTTCCTACGAGCAGTACTTC | CASTTILSYEQYF
TRBJ2-1 | . | TRBV7-7 | . | TGTGCTAGCCAGTTAGACCTCTCCTACAATGAGCAGTTCTTC | CASQLDLSYNEQFF
TRBJ2-3 | . | TRBV12-3/TRBV12-4 | . | TGTGCCAGCAGTTCCCGGACAGTGAGCACAGATACGGAGTATTTT | CASSSRTVSTDTEYF
TRBJ1-1 | few | TRBV9 | . | TGTGCCAGCAGCCCACGACCCCCCCACGATGAAGCTTTCTTT | CASSPRPPHDEAFF
TRBJ2-7 | . | TRBV10-3 | . | TGTGCCATCAGTGAGACCGGGACAACCTACGAGCAGTACTTC | CAISETGTTYEQYF
TRBJ1-1 | . | TRBV29-1 | . | TGCAGCGTTGGTGGGGTGACCACTGAAGCTTTCTTT | CSVGGVTTEAFF
TRBJ2-3 | few | TRBV7-8 | . | TGTGCCAGCAGCTCTTGGGACACCGCCCCAGATACGCAGTATTTT | CASSSWDTAPDTQYF
TRBJ1-5 | few | TRBV20-1 | . | TGCAGTGCTAGAGGGGTTTTGAATGGCAATCAGCCCCAGCATTTT | CSARGVLNGNQPQHF
TRBJ2-2 | . | TRBV7-9 | . | TGTGCCGGCACCCTAAGGTCAGGGGACACCGGGGAGCTGTTTTTT | CAGTLRSGDTGELFF
TRBJ2-7 | . | TRBV30 | . | TGTGCCTGGAGCGGAGGGACTTTTGGCTACGAGCAGTACTTC | CAWSGGTFGYEQYF
TRBJ1-5 | . | TRBV20-1 | TRBD1 | TGCAGTGCTAGCGGATACAGGGGTTCGGAGCCCCAGCATTTT | CSASGYRGSEPQHF
TRBJ1-1 | . | TRBV14 | TRBD1 | TGTGCCAGCAGCCAACGCGGACAGGGGACTGAAGCTTTCTTT | CASSQRGQGTEAFF
TRBJ1-5 | few | TRBV6-5 | TRBD1 | TGTGCCAGCAGTACAACAGGGGGTCTACGTCAGCCCCAGCATTTT | CASSTTGGLRQPQHF
TRBJ2-4 | . | TRBV29-1 | TRBD1 | TGCAGCGCTCGACAGGGGGCAGGCAAAGACATTCAGTACTTC | CSARQGAGKDIQYF
TRBJ1-4 | few | TRBV21-1 | . | TGTGCCAGCAGCACCCAGCGTACGGGACAGGGGGCCCTTAATGAAAAACTGTTTTTT | CASSTQRTGQGALNEKLFF
TRBJ1-1 | . | TRBV11-2 | . | TGTGCCAGCAGCCCCCAGGGTGATGAAGCTTTCTTT | CASSPQGDEAFF
TRBJ2-6 | few | TRBV6-6 | TRBD1 | TGTGCCAGCATAGGACAGGTCCCCAACGCCCTGACTTTC | CASIGQVPNALTF
TRBJ1-2 | few | TRBV10-3 | . | TGTGCCATCAGTGAGGATGTCTATGGCTACACCTTC | CAISEDVYGYTF
TRBJ2-3 | few | TRBV9 | . | TGTGCCAGCAGCGTAGCGAGAGAGGCGGTTAGCACAGATACGCAGTATTTT | CASSVAREAVSTDTQYF
TRBJ2-7 | . | TRBV7-2 | . | TGTGCCAGCAGCGTCCGCATTTACGAGCAGTACTTC | CASSVRIYEQYF
TRBJ1-6 | . | TRBV19 | . | TGTGCCAGTAGTATTAAGGGGTATTCACCCCTCCACTTT | CASSIKGYSPLHF
TRBJ1-4 | . | TRBV4-3 | . | TGCGCCAGCAGCCCCCCGGGGAGGTCTAATGAAAAACTGTTTTTT | CASSPPGRSNEKLFF
TRBJ1-1 | . | TRBV6-2/TRBV6-3 | . | TGTGCCAGCACGGGAATCGGGGGTCGCACTGAAGCTTTCTTT | CASTGIGGRTEAFF
TRBJ1-1 | . | TRBV25-1 | . | TGTGCCAGCGGGGCCGACTGGAGGACTGAAGCTTTCTTT | CASGADWRTEAFF
TRBJ2-5 | few | TRBV20-1 | . | TGCAGTGCCCTACCGTCGGTGGCCCAGTACTTC | CSALPSVAQYF
TRBJ2-7 | few | TRBV10-3 | TRBD2 | TGTGCCATCAGCAGACTAGCGGGAGACTACGAGCAGTACTTC | CAISRLAGDYEQYF
TRBJ2-1 | once | TRBV5-1 | . | TGCGCCAGCAGCTTTTTTGCTGCCCGCGACAATGAGCAGTTCTTC | CASSFFAARDNEQFF
TRBJ2-7 | . | TRBV20-1 | . | TGCAGTGCTAGGGCGGGACAGCTCTCCTACGAGCAGTACTTC | CSARAGQLSYEQYF
TRBJ2-1 | . | TRBV12-5 | . | TGTGCTAGTGGTTTGGGATCGGCAGGGGCCAATGAGCAGTTCTTC | CASGLGSAGANEQFF
TRBJ2-3 | . | TRBV11-2 | TRBD2 | TGTGCCAGCAGCCAGTCCCTCCTAGCGGGACGCACAGATACGCAGTATTTT | CASSQSLLAGRTDTQYF
TRBJ2-7 | many | TRBV28 | . | TGTGCCAGCAGTTTATTCCGAAGAAGGTCCTACGAGCAGTACTTC | CASSLFRRRSYEQYF
TRBJ2-5 | . | TRBV9 | TRBD2 | TGTGCCAGCAGCCCCGTGAGGACTAGTTCATGGGAGCAGTACTTC | CASSPVRTSSWEQYF
TRBJ1-6 | . | TRBV11-3 | . | TGTGCCAGCAGCAGAATTCAAGGCTCACCCCTCCACTTT | CASSRIQGSPLHF
TRBJ1-4 | . | TRBV6-5 | . | TGTGCCAGCAGTTCGTGGAACGACAGGGAAAAACTGTTTTTT | CASSSWNDREKLFF
TRBJ2-2 | . | TRBV27 | . | TGTGCCAGCAGTTTACAGGGACTGGTAAACACCGGGGAGCTGTTTTTT | CASSLQGLVNTGELFF
TRBJ2-3 | . | TRBV4-2 | TRBD2 | TGTGCCAGCAGCCAAGATCTAGCGGGGGTGGAGTCGGGGCAGTATTTT | CASSQDLAGVESGQYF
TRBJ1-5 | . | TRBV27 | . | TGTGCCAGCAGGGAAGGGGTTTATCAGCCCCAGCATTTT | CASREGVYQPQHF
TRBJ2-7 | . | TRBV6-5 | TRBD2 | TGTGCCAGCAGTTACTCGGGAGTAGCGGGAGGCCGTACCTACAATGAGCAGTACTTC | CASSYSGVAGGRTYNEQYF
TRBJ2-1 | few | TRBV9 | TRBD2 | TGTGCCAGCAGCCCCAAGGGACTAGCGATTTACAATGAGCAGTTCTTC | CASSPKGLAIYNEQFF
TRBJ2-7 | few | TRBV30 | TRBD1 | TGTGCCTGGAGTACGGGACAGGGAGTTTTATACGAGCAGTACTTC | CAWSTGQGVLYEQYF
TRBJ1-2 | . | TRBV7-2 | . | TGTGCCAGCAGCTGCCAGGGTCTGGATGGCTACACCTTC | CASSCQGLDGYTF
TRBJ1-2 | few | TRBV27 | . | TGTGCCAGCAGTTTATCCCGATGGGGTAACTATGGCTACACCTTC | CASSLSRWGNYGYTF
TRBJ2-7 | . | TRBV27 | TRBD2 | TGTGCCAGCAGTTTATCGATAGTTGGCGGGAGAGGCTCCTACAATGAGCAGTACTTC | CASSLSIVGGRGSYNEQYF